The TCR beta chain under discussion was sequenced for a study of neoadjuvant anti-PD-1 for oral cavity cancer. The overall study: Patients without progression got a fourth dose around day 43.

Germline-derived CDR1 and CDR2 are MDHEN and SYDVKM. Losses at the gene ends were 8 bases for V and 6 bases for J; bases not matched to a gene: 8. The CDR3 runs 14 residues. Repertoires were generated with immunoSEQ multiplex PCR, while TCRdb's copy carries only in-frame clones and drops some. The sample gives over 15,000 clones, around 69% of which show up once; roughly 3% is in the top ten. This sequence originates from a person aged 40-85 years with oral cavity squamous cell carcinoma. This material consisted of PBMCs, taken before nivolumab (anti-PD-1) treatment. V gene TRBV28 combines with J gene TRBJ1-5; 9 nucleotides line up with TRBD1. The CDR3 region has the DNA TGTGCCAGCTGGGGTACAGGGGGCACTCAGCCCCAGCATTTT. Translating gives CASWGTGGTQPQHF.